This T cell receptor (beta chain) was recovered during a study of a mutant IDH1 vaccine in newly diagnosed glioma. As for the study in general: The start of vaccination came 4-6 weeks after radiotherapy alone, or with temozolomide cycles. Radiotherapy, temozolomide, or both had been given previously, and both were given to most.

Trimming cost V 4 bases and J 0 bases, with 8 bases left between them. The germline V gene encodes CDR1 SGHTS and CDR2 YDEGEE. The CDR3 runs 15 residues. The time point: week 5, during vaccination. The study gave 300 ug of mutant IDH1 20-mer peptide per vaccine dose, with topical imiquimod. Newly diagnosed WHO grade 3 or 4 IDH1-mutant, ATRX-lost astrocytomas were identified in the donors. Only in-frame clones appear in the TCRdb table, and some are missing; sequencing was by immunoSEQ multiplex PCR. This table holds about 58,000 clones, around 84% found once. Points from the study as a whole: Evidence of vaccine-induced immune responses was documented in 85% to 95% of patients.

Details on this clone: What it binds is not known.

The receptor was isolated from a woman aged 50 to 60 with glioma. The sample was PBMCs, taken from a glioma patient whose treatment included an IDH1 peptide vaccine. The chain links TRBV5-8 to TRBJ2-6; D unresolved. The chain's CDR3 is CASSPLSSGANVLTF. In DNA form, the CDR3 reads TGTGCCAGCAGCCCTCTGAGCTCTGGGGCCAACGTCCTGACTTTC.